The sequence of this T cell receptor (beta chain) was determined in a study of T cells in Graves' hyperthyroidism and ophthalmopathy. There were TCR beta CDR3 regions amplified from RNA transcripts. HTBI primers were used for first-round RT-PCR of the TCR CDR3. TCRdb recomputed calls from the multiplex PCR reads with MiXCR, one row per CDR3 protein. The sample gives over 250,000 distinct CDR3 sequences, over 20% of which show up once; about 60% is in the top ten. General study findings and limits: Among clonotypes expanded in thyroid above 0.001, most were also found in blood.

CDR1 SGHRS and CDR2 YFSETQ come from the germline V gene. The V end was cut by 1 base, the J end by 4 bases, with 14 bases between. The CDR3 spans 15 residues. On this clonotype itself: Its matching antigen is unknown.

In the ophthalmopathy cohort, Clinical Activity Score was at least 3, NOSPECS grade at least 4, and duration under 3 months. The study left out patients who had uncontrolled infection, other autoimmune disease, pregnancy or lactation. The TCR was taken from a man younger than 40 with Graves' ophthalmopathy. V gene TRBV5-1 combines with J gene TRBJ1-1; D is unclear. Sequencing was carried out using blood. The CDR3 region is CASSLNSPAGTEAFF. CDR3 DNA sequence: TGCGCCAGCAGCTTGAACAGCCCGGCGGGCACTGAAGCTTTCTTT.